This T cell receptor beta chain was identified in a study of cytotoxic CD8 clonotypes in ibrutinib-treated CLL. In the study overall: Partial response was seen in roughly 25 patients and complete response in 2; after median roughly six years, around 15 stayed remitted, about 12 progressed. Study findings and constraints: Higher circulating CD8+ T-cell counts strongly accompanied higher baseline clonality, above age-matched healthy donors. Clonality went up at ibrutinib response and then declined back toward baseline at progression.

The CDR3 loop spans 13 amino acids. V lost 0 bases to trimming and J lost 4 bases, with 7 bases between them. Germline V gene data show CDR1 as GTSNPN and CDR2 as SVGIG (reference sequence). Worth noting for this clone: Its antigen is currently unknown.

Genomic DNA (around 2 micrograms) was obtained from cryopreserved PBMCs for construction of TCR beta libraries. Data came from immunoSEQ multiplex PCR; TCRdb stores just in-frame clones and leaves some out. The data show some 200,000 clones, around 70% seen once. V usage is TRBV30 and J usage is TRBJ2-1; no clear D gene. Sample: PBMCs, taken after 24 months of ibrutinib treatment. The origin of this receptor is a human donor with chronic lymphocytic leukemia. The CDR3 loop is CAWSVRRYNEQFF. The CDR3 DNA sequence: TGTGCCTGGAGTGTAAGACGATACAATGAGCAGTTCTTC.